One sample yielded the 28 T cell receptor beta chains listed below, sequenced in a study of human T cells and chemical hapten exposure. TCRdb recomputed calls from the RACE reads with MiXCR, one row per CDR3 protein. The repertoire consists of 300,000 to 450,000 distinct CDR3 sequences, with more than 4.5% occurring once and the leading ten covering 2.6%. Time point meaning: pre-sensitization, week 0. The treatment denotes: therapeutic diphenylcyclopropenone sensitization with weekly scalp DPC. The sequences come from whole blood, collected in connection with sensitization to the hapten diphenylcyclopropenone (DPC). The receptors here all came from a woman aged 45-65 years with alopecia areata. Some clones in this sample may be carry-over from other donors' samples.

With regard to this clonotype: No DNA is shown, since the ends of the CDR3 on it are uncertain; the CDR3 is the one TCRdb lists. CDR3 sequence: CASTSTGGRLLWLHLRSYGYTF. The chain employs TRBV3-1 and TRBJ1-2; TRBD1 was called by the table and not checked on the DNA. Germline V lookup: CDR1 LGHDT, CDR2 YNNKEL (reference sequence). The CDR3 numbers 22 amino acids, ends counted.

With respect to this clonotype: A much larger clone is a single base away; this may be a read error. The gene calls are TRBV4-2 and TRBJ2-5; 10 bases line up with TRBD2. The germline gives CDR1 LGHNA, CDR2 YNFKEQ. CDR3 length: 17 residues. The CDR3 here is CASSLNPGLADSESQYF. Written as DNA, the CDR3 is TGTGCCAGCAGCCTCAACCCTGGACTAGCGGATTCAGAGTCCCAGTACTTC.

This clonotype was observed a handful of times. The chain links TRBV6-1 to TRBJ2-7, with unresolved D. This CDR3 contains 10 residues. V dropped 4 bases and J dropped 4 bases, with 2 bases sitting between them. CDR1 MNHNS and CDR2 SASEGT come from the germline V gene. The CDR3 coding sequence is TGTGCCAGCAGTGTATACGAGCAGTACTTC. Translated, it gives CASSVYEQYF.

This clonotype was seen more than once but under ten times. The rearrangement uses TRBV4-3 and TRBJ2-1, with 16 bases identical to TRBD2. Germline CDR1 reads LGHNA; CDR2 reads YSLEER. With 3 bases clipped from V and 7 bases from J, the junction kept 12 bases outside the gene matches. The CDR3 runs to 19 residues. CDR3 amino acids: CASSHALTGLAGGRNEQFF. The CDR3 coding sequence is TGCGCCAGCAGCCATGCGTTAACGGGACTAGCGGGAGGGAGGAATGAGCAGTTCTTC.

This clonotype has only a few counts. V is TRBV5-6 and J is TRBJ2-3; 9 bases match TRBD2. Germline values: CDR1 SGHDT, CDR2 YYEEEE. This CDR3 contains 21 residues. V gave up 3 bases and J gave up 4 bases; unmatched junction bases: 24. The CDR3 loop is CASSYTTGFGSGRPNSDTQYF. DNA of the CDR3: TGTGCCAGCAGCTATACTACAGGGTTTGGGAGCGGGAGGCCCAACTCAGATACGCAGTATTTT.

The rearrangement joins TRBV23-1 to TRBJ2-1, with 10 bases matching TRBD1. TRBV23-1 counts as an open reading frame of uncertain function. After removal of 4 bases from V and 0 bases from J, the junction contained 18 bases not matched to a gene. CDR3 size: 21 residues. The CDR3 nucleotides are TGCGCCAGCAGTCCGAGTTCTTCTTCAGGGACAGGGGTCTTCTCCTACAATGAGCAGTTCTTC. Encoded protein: CASSPSSSSGTGVFSYNEQFF.

This clonotype has at least ten counts. The chain uses TRBV4-2 and TRBJ2-1; D is possibly TRBD1 (6 bases). CDR3 size: 15 residues. Trimming stripped 3 bases from V and 6 bases from J, with 15 bases between. The germline V gene encodes CDR1 LGHNA and CDR2 YNFKEQ. CDR3 loop: CASSQLTGPVNEQFF. CDR3 sequence (DNA): TGTGCCAGCAGCCAGTTGACAGGTCCGGTCAATGAGCAGTTCTTC.

This clonotype has at least ten counts. This chain links TRBV18 with TRBJ1-2; D unresolved. V shed 2 bases and J shed 3 bases, with 7 bases lying between them. CDR3 size: 13 residues. Germline lookup yields CDR1 KGHSH and CDR2 LQKENI. This CDR3 is CASSPEADYGYTF. Written as DNA, the CDR3 is TGTGCCAGCTCACCAGAGGCGGACTATGGCTACACCTTC. Supplemented by reference TRBV18 and TRBJ1-2, the full variable domain reads NAGVMQNPRHLVRRRGQEARLRCSPMKGHSHVYWYRQLPEEGLKFMVYLQKENIIDESGMPKERFSAEFPKEGPSILRIQQVVRGDSAAYFCASSPEADYGYTFGSGTRLTVV.

The J gene is TRBJ2-7, the V gene TRBV20-1; D gene unclear. The germline V gene encodes CDR1 DFQATT and CDR2 SNEGSKA (reference sequence). This CDR3 has 14 residues. The germline V and J ends were trimmed by 0 bases and 5 bases, with 14 bases remaining between them. CDR3 region: CSARDRSAWDEQYF. The DNA for the CDR3 is TGCAGTGCTAGAGATCGATCAGCGTGGGACGAGCAGTACTTC.

The chain carries TRBV10-3 and TRBJ2-1; 10 bases map to TRBD2. The CDR3 is 13 residues long. In germline, CDR1 is ENHRY, CDR2 SYGVKD. Trimming at V came to 11 bases and at J to 7 bases, leaving 8 bases not matched to a gene. In DNA, the CDR3 is TGTGCCGTTTCTAGCGGGAGAGGAAATGAGCAGTTCTTC. Amino acids: CAVSSGRGNEQFF.

This clonotype was counted many times. This rearrangement joins TRBV4-3 to TRBJ2-3; TRBD2 aligns across 13 bases. Germline lookup yields CDR1 LGHNA and CDR2 YSLEER. The CDR3 extends over 18 amino acids. V lost 0 bases and J lost 5; bases outside the gene matches: 8. The CDR3 loop is CASSQEGGRLAGGDTQYF. CDR3 coding DNA: TGCGCCAGCAGCCAAGAAGGGGGGAGACTAGCGGGAGGAGATACGCAGTATTTT.

This clonotype was counted at least ten times. The chain is built from TRBV19 and TRBJ1-5; D not resolved. The germline V gene encodes CDR1 LNHDA and CDR2 SQIVND (reference sequence). V dropped 4 bases and J dropped 5 bases, with 9 bases sitting between them. This CDR3 has 13 residues. The DNA of the CDR3 is TGTGCCAGTAGTAGGACCCCGCATCAGCCCCAGCATTTT. Its protein is CASSRTPHQPQHF.

Ten or more counts support this clonotype. The gene calls are TRBV5-1 and TRBJ2-3; possible D gene TRBD1, 5 bases. The V end lost 4 bases, the J end lost 4 bases, and 13 bases lay between the germline ends. This CDR3 contains 14 residues. The germline V gene encodes CDR1 SGHRS and CDR2 YFSETQ. CDR3 region: CASSTGKGSDTQYF. Here the CDR3 DNA reads TGCGCCAGCAGCACGGGCAAGGGGTCAGATACGCAGTATTTT.

In its sample, this clonotype was seen many times. The genes are TRBV5-1 and TRBJ2-5; D gene uncertain. This CDR3 comprises 15 residues. V was cut by 0 bases and J by 5 bases, with 14 bases left in between. Looked up from germline, CDR1 is SGHRS and CDR2 is YFSETQ. The CDR3 protein is CASSLALTGVETQYF. CDR3 coding DNA: TGCGCCAGCAGCTTGGCCTTAACGGGCGTTGAGACCCAGTACTTC.

The rearrangement joins TRBV7-6 to TRBJ1-4; TRBD1 might be the D (5 bases). CDR1 and CDR2 from the germline V gene are SGHVS and FNYEAQ. The CDR3 length is 14 residues. V was trimmed by 1 base and J by 13 bases, leaving 16 bases between them. The CDR3: CASSLDRSSRPLFF. The CDR3, as DNA: TGTGCCAGCAGCTTAGACAGGTCCAGCAGGCCACTGTTTTTT.

This clonotype was recorded at least ten times. The rearrangement joins TRBV24-1 to TRBJ2-7; 9 bases fit TRBD1. The CDR3 length is 15 residues. V lost 5 bases and J lost 7; bases outside the gene matches: 11. Germline V lookup: CDR1 KGHDR, CDR2 SFDVKD. This CDR3 is CATSGITGGAGEQYF. DNA for the CDR3: TGTGCCACCAGTGGCATTACAGGGGGCGCGGGGGAGCAGTACTTC.

The V gene is TRBV4-1, the J gene TRBJ2-2; TRBD2 matches 7 bases. Losses at the gene ends were 1 base for V and 6 bases for J; bases not matched to a gene: 11. This CDR3 is 17 amino acids long. The germline CDR1 and CDR2 sequences are MGHRA and YSYEKL. CDR3 sequence (DNA): TGCGCCAGCAGCCAAGGGGTATGGTCTAGCGGCGCCGGGGAGCTGTTTTTT. Translated: CASSQGVWSSGAGELFF.

The V and J genes are TRBV30 and TRBJ1-2, with 7 bases lining up with TRBD1. V trimming: 1 base; J trimming: 8 bases; junction bases outside the gene matches: 7. The germline gives CDR1 GTSNPN, CDR2 SVGIG (reference sequence). CDR3 length equals 13 residues. DNA for the CDR3: TGTGCCTGGAGTGGGGGGACAGTGTACGGCTACACCTTC. Amino acid sequence: CAWSGGTVYGYTF.

This clonotype was counted only a few times. This rearrangement joins TRBV12-3 or TRBV12-4 to TRBJ1-2; no clear D. Between the trimmed V and J ends, which lost 3 bases and 6 bases, there was a span of 11 bases. The CDR3 loop spans 13 amino acids. The DNA for the CDR3 is TGTGCCAGCAGTTTTACGGAGAGGGATGGCTACACCTTC. It codes for CASSFTERDGYTF.

This clonotype showed up many times. The chain carries TRBV20-1 and TRBJ2-5; TRBD1 aligns across 7 bases. The CDR3 has 13 residues. Germline assignment: CDR1 DFQATT and CDR2 SNEGSKA (reference sequence). V trimming: 5 bases; J trimming: 5 bases; junction bases outside the gene matches: 8. The CDR3 nucleotides read TGCAGTGCTCGGGCCGAGGGGGCTGAGACCCAGTACTTC. The encoded protein is CSARAEGAETQYF.

The chain recombines TRBV7-2 with TRBJ2-7; no definite D call. From germline, CDR1 is SGHTA and CDR2 FQGNSA. The CDR3 loop spans 12 amino acids. V lost 5 bases, J lost 5 bases, and 10 bases lay in between. CDR3 protein: CASSRNRDEQYF. CDR3 coding DNA: TGTGCCAGCAGCAGAAACCGAGACGAGCAGTACTTC.

The rearrangement joins TRBV5-1 to TRBJ1-2; no clear D gene. The germline gives CDR1 SGHRS, CDR2 YFSETQ. The CDR3 has 14 residues. Trimming shortened V by 4 bases and J by 4 bases, and 14 bases separated the two germline ends. The CDR3 region has the DNA TGCGCCAGCAGCACGGCGCCAGTACCCTATGGCTACACCTTC. This codes for CASSTAPVPYGYTF.

A few counts support this clonotype. The chain couples TRBV19 to TRBJ2-1, with 11 bases fitting TRBD2. V gave up 5 bases and J gave up 0 bases; unmatched junction bases: 6. This CDR3 spans 17 amino acids. The germline CDR1 and CDR2 sequences are LNHDA and SQIVND (reference sequence). The CDR3 DNA follows: TGTGCCAGTAGTTCCAAGGGACTAGCGGTCTCCTACAATGAGCAGTTCTTC. Its translation is CASSSKGLAVSYNEQFF.

A few counts support this clonotype. The chain couples TRBV7-2 to TRBJ1-6; 9 bases fit TRBD1. In germline, CDR1 is SGHTA, CDR2 FQGNSA. The length of the CDR3 is 13 residues. After removal of 6 bases from V and 9 bases from J, the junction contained 3 bases not matched to a gene. CDR3 loop: CASRGQGGSPLHF. The CDR3 DNA sequence: TGTGCCAGCAGGGGACAGGGAGGTTCACCCCTCCACTTT. Filled out from reference TRBV7-2 and TRBJ1-6, the complete variable domain reads GAGVSQSPSNKVTEKGKDVELRCDPISGHTALYWYRQSLGQGLEFLIYFQGNSAPDKSGLPSDRFSAERTGGSVSTLTIQRTQQEDSAVYLCASRGQGGSPLHFGNGTRLTVT.

This chain connects TRBV10-1 to TRBJ2-3, with D unresolved. The germline CDR1 and CDR2 sequences are WNHNN and SYGVQD (reference sequence). The CDR3 runs to 14 residues. With 3 bases removed from V and 2 bases from J, the gap between germline ends came to 9 bases. CDR3 in amino acids: CASSDPDLTDTQYF. CDR3 DNA: TGCGCCAGCAGTGACCCGGACCTCACAGATACGCAGTATTTT.

The chain links TRBV12-3 or TRBV12-4 to TRBJ1-5, with 7 nucleotides matching TRBD1. After removal of 6 bases from V and 3 bases from J, the junction contained 11 bases not matched to a gene. This CDR3 has 16 amino acids. The CDR3 bases are TGTGCCAGCAGACTTGAGGGGACAGACTCCAATCAGCCCCAGCATTTT. This codes for CASRLEGTDSNQPQHF.

The chain is built from TRBV2 and TRBJ2-1; 8 positions agree with TRBD2. CDR3 length: 14 amino acids. The junction had 6 bases not matched to a gene; V was cut back by 7 bases and J by 4 bases. Germline assignment: CDR1 SNHLY and CDR2 FYNNEI. This CDR3 is CASKPGGAYNEQFF. The CDR3 nucleotides read TGTGCCAGCAAACCCGGGGGGGCTTACAATGAGCAGTTCTTC.

This clonotype showed up many times. V and J are TRBV6-1 and TRBJ2-7; unclear D gene. Germline V lookup: CDR1 MNHNS, CDR2 SASEGT. V was shortened by 1 base and J by 6 bases, with 4 bases between the two germline ends. The CDR3 covers 11 residues. In nucleotides, the CDR3 is TGTGCCAGCAGTGAAGTCGCCGAGCAGTACTTC. Translated, it gives CASSEVAEQYF.